This TCR beta chain came from a study of T-cell reconstitution after alpha-beta-depleted transplantation in children. In germline, CDR1 is SGHDN, CDR2 FVKESK. V dropped 6 bases and J dropped 4 bases, with 12 bases sitting between them. CDR3 length equals 13 residues. Unique molecular identifiers tagged the TCRbeta library. TCRdb used MiXCR to reprocess the PCR reads, holding one entry per CDR3 protein. The table has about 400,000 distinct CDR3 sequences, approximately 20% seen once. The material sequenced was PBMCs from the stem cell graft donor, taken from the stem cell graft. The sequence was obtained from a human donor who donated a stem cell graft to a child with acute myeloid leukemia. The J gene is TRBJ1-1, the V gene TRBV14, with D hard to call. DNA of the CDR3: TGTGCCAGCAGTGAAGTACACCGCACTGAAGCTTTCTTT. This codes for CASSEVHRTEAFF.